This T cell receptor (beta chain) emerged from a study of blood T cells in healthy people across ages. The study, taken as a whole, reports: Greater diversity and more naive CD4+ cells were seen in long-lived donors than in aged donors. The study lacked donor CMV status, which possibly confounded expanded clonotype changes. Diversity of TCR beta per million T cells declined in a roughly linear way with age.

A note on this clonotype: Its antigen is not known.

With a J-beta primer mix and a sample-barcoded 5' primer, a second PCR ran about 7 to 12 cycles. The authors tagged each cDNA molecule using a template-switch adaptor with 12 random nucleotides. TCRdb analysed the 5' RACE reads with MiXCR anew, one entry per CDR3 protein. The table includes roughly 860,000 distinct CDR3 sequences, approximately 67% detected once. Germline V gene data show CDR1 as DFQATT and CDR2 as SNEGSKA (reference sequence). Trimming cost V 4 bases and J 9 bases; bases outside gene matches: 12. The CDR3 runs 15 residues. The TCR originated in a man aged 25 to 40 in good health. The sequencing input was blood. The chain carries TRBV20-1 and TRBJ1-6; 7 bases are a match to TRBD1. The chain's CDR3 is CSAKRQGLGSSPLHF. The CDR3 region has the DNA TGCAGTGCTAAGAGACAGGGCCTCGGGAGTTCACCCCTCCACTTT.